What follows are 11 T cell receptor beta chains derived from one specimen sequenced in a study of T cell repertoires in cytomegalovirus infection. TCRdb re-called the reads with MiXCR, one entry per CDR3 protein. The sample has some 300,000 distinct CDR3 sequences, roughly a tenth seen once; the top ten hold less than 3%. Sample: PBMCs. The receptors come from a human donor in good health (CMV status not recorded). Some clones in this sample may be carry-over from other donors' samples.

This clonotype was counted many times. The rearrangement uses TRBV29-1 and TRBJ2-3; a weak D match, TRBD2 (5 bases). The length of the CDR3 is 13 residues. The germline gives CDR1 SQVTM, CDR2 ANQGSEA. Trimming removed 3 bases from V and 4 bases from J, with 11 bases in between. The DNA of the CDR3 is TGCAGCGTTGAGTCCCGGGGAGCAGATACGCAGTATTTT. Its protein is CSVESRGADTQYF.

This clonotype has a count of ten or more. This chain joins TRBV7-9 and TRBJ1-1, with no clear D. From germline, CDR1 is SEHNR and CDR2 FQNEAQ (reference sequence). This CDR3 region has 14 residues. Between the trimmed V and J ends, which lost 5 bases and 4 bases, there was a span of 14 bases. In DNA, the CDR3 is TGTGCCAGCAGCCCCCGTGATTGGTTCACTGAAGCTTTCTTT. It translates to CASSPRDWFTEAFF.

This clonotype came up many times. The chain joins TRBV7-8 to TRBJ2-7, with 8 bases identical to TRBD2. This CDR3 contains 14 residues. Germline CDR1 SGHVS, CDR2 FQNEAQ. V shed 4 bases and J 3 bases; nucleotides not matched to a gene: 5. The DNA for the CDR3 is TGTGCCAGCAGCTACGATAGCGGGGTCTACGAGCAGTACGTC. Its protein product is CASSYDSGVYEQYV.

This clonotype was picked up many times. The chain has TRBV6-5 and TRBJ1-2; a weak D match, TRBD1 (5 bases). CDR3 size: 17 residues. The germline CDR1 and CDR2 sequences are MNHEY and SVGAGI. V lost 7 bases, J lost 4 bases, and 25 bases lay in between. The CDR3 nucleotides are TGTGCCAGCATACGGAGGCCAGGGATGGATGAGTCCTATGGCTACACCTTC. Residues: CASIRRPGMDESYGYTF.

This rearrangement joins TRBV28 to TRBJ1-2; maybe TRBD1 (6 bases). CDR3 length equals 13 residues. Trimming stripped 3 bases from V and 9 bases from J, with 14 bases between. Germline CDR1 is MDHEN and CDR2 is SYDVKM. Here the CDR3 reads CASSFRGPGSYTF. CDR3 nucleotides: TGTGCCAGCAGTTTCCGGGGGCCCGGGAGCTACACCTTC.

This clonotype was seen a few times. Here the CDR3 reads CASSEGVVDKNIQYF. The CDR3, as DNA: TGTGCCAGCAGTGAAGGTGTGGTGGACAAAAACATTCAGTACTTC. The rearrangement uses TRBV2 and TRBJ2-4, with D hard to call. Germline V CDR1 and CDR2: SNHLY, FYNNEI. V was shortened by 1 base and J by 3 bases, with 10 bases between the two germline ends. The CDR3 runs to 15 residues.

This clonotype was seen repeatedly, ten times or more. V usage is TRBV7-2 and J usage is TRBJ1-3; D ambiguous. The CDR3 spans 13 residues. Germline values: CDR1 SGHTA, CDR2 FQGNSA. V gave up 11 bases and J gave up 3 bases, with 14 bases separating them. CDR3 nucleotides: TGTGCCTCAACGCCTCAAGTTGGAAACACCATATATTTT. As protein: CASTPQVGNTIYF. Full variable domain (remainder filled in from reference TRBV7-2 and TRBJ1-3): GAGVSQSPSNKVTEKGKDVELRCDPISGHTALYWYRQSLGQGLEFLIYFQGNSAPDKSGLPSDRFSAERTGGSVSTLTIQRTQQEDSAVYLCASTPQVGNTIYFGEGSWLTVV.

This clonotype was recorded many times. This chain joins TRBV10-3 and TRBJ2-3; D is uncertain. The CDR3 loop spans 14 amino acids. Germline lookup yields CDR1 ENHRY and CDR2 SYGVKD. Between the trimmed V and J ends, which lost 0 bases and 4 bases, there was a span of 8 bases. CDR3 sequence: CAISESGRADTQYF. In DNA, the CDR3 is TGTGCCATCAGTGAGTCCGGAAGGGCAGATACGCAGTATTTT.

The gene calls are TRBV6-1 and TRBJ2-1, with 10 bases lining up with TRBD2. CDR3 length equals 15 residues. The germline gives CDR1 MNHNS, CDR2 SASEGT. The junction had 8 bases not matched to a gene; V was cut back by 5 bases and J by 7 bases. CDR3 nucleotide sequence: TGTGCCAGCAGTTACAGCGGGGGGGCGAGGAATGAGCAGTTCTTC. This gives the protein CASSYSGGARNEQFF.

This clonotype has ten or more counts. CDR3 in DNA: TGTGCCAGCAGCTTATTGTTCCGAGGGGGGATCTACAATGAGCAGTTCTTC. It yields the protein CASSLLFRGGIYNEQFF. The chain employs TRBV7-9 and TRBJ2-1; D may match TRBD1 or TRBD2 (6 bases each). The CDR3 loop spans 17 amino acids. Germline-derived CDR1 and CDR2 are SEHNR and FQNEAQ (reference sequence). V was clipped by 2 bases and J by 3 bases, with 17 bases between them.

This clonotype was observed a handful of times. The V gene is TRBV28, the J gene TRBJ2-2, with TRBD2 as a possible D gene (6 bases). The germline CDR1 and CDR2 sequences are MDHEN and SYDVKM. The CDR3 runs to 15 residues. The germline V and J ends were trimmed by 2 bases and 5 bases, with 12 bases remaining between them. The CDR3, as DNA: TGTGCCAGCAGTTTAGATGGGCGGGATACCGGGGAGCTGTTTTTT. Translating it yields CASSLDGRDTGELFF.